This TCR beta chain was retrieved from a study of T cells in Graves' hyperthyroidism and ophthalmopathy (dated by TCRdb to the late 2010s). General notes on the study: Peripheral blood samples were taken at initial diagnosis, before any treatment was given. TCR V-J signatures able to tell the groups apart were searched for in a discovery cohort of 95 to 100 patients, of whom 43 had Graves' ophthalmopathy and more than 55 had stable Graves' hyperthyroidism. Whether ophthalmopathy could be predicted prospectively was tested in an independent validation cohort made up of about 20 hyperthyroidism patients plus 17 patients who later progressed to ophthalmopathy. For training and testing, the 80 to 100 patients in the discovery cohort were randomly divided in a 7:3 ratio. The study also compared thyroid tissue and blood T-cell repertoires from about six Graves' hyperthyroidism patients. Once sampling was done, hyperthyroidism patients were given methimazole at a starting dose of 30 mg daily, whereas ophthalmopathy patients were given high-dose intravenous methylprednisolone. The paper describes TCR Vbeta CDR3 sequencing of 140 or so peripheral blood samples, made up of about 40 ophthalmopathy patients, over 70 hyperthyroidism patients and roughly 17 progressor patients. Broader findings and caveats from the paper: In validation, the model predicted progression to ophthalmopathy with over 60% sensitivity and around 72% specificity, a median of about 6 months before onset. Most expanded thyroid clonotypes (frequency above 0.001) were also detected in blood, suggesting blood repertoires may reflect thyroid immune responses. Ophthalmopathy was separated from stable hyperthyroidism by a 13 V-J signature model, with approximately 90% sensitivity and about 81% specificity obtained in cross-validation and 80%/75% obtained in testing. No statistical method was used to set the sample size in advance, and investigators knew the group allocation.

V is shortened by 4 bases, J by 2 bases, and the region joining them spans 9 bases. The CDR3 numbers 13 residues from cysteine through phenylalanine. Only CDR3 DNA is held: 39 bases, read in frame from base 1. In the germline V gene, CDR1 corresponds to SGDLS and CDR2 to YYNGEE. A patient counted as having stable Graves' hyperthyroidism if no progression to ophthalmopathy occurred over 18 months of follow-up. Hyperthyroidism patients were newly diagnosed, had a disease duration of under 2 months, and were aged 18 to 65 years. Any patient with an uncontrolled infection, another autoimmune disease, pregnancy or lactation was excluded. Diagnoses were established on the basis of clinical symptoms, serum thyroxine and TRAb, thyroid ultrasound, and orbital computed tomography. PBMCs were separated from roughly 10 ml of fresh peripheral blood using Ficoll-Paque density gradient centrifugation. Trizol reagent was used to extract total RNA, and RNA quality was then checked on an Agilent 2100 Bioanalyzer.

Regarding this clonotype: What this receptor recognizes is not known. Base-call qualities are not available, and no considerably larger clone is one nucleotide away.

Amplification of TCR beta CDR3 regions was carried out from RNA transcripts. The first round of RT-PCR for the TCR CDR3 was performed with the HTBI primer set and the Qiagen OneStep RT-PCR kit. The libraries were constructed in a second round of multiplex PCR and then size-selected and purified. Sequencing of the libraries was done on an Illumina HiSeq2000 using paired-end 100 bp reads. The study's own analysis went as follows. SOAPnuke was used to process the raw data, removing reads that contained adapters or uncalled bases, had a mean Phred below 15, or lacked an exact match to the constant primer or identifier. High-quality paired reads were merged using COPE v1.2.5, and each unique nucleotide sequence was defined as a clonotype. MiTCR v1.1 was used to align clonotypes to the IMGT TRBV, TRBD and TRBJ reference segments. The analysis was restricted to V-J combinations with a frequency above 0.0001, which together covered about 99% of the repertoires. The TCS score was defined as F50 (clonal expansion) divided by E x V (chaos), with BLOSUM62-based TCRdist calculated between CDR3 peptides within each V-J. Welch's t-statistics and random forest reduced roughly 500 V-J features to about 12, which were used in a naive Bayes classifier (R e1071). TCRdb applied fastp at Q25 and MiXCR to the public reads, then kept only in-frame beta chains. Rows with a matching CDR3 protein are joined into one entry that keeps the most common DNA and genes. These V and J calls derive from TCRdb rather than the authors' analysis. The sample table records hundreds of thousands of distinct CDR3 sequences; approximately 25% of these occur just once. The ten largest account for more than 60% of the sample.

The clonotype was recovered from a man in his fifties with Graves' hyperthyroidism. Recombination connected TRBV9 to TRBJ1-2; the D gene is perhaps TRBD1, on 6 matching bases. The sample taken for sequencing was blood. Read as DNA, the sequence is TGTGCCAGCAGCAGGACAGAGAACTATGGCTACACCTTC. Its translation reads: CASSRTENYGYTF.